The sequence of this TCR beta chain was determined in a study of beta chain features in type 1 diabetes. Overall study findings and caveats: In every one of the four CD4+ subsets, TCRB CDR3s were moderately but significantly shorter in Type 1 diabetes patients. At VDJ recombination sites, type 1 diabetes patients had fewer insertions and more deleted nucleotides.

As to this clone: No antigen is known for it.

Isolated RNA was reverse transcribed in full, so expressed TCRB transcripts were sequenced. Assay used: immunoSEQ multiplex PCR; TCRdb lists only in-frame clones, some missing. The table lists about 15,000 clones, about 40% of them singletons. Germline CDR1 and CDR2: SGDLS and YYNGEE. The V end lost 0 bases, the J end lost 3 bases, and 10 bases lay between the germline ends. The CDR3 length is 14 residues. Naive, central memory, regulatory and stem cell-like memory cells within the CD4+ compartment were sorted using CD45RO/CCR7/CD25/CD127/CD95/CD27. Sequencing was done on a sample of stem cell memory CD4+ T cells from blood. The source is a woman aged 40-49 years in good health. The chain is built from TRBV9 and TRBJ2-7, with D perhaps TRBD2 (6 bases). The CDR3 is CASSVAVGGYEQYF. CDR3 sequence (DNA): TGTGCCAGCAGCGTAGCAGTGGGGGGCTACGAGCAGTACTTC.